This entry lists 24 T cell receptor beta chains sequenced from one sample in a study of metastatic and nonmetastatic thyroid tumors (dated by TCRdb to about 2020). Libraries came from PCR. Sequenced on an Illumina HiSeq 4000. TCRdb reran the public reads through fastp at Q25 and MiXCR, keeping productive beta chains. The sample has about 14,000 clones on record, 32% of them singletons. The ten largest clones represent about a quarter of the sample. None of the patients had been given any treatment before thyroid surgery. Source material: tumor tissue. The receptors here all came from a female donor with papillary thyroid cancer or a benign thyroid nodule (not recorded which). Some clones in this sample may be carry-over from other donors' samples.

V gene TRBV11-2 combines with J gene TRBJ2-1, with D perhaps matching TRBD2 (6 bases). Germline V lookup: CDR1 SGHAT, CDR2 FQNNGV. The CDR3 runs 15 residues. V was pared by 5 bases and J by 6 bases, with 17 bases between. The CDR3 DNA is TGTGCCAGCAGCCCGGAGGGTGACCAACGCAATGAGCAGTTCTTC. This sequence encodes CASSPEGDQRNEQFF.

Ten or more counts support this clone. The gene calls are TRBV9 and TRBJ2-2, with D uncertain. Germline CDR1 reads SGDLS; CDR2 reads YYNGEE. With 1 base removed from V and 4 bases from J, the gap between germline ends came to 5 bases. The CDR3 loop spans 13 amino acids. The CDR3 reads CASSVFSTGELFF. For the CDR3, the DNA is TGTGCCAGCAGCGTATTTAGCACCGGGGAGCTGTTTTTT.

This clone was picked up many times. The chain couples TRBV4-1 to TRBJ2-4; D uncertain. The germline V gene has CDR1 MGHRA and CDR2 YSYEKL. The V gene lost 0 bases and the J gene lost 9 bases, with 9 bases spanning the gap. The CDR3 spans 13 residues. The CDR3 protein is CASSQDPSPIQYF. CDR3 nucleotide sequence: TGCGCCAGCAGCCAAGATCCCTCGCCCATTCAGTACTTC.

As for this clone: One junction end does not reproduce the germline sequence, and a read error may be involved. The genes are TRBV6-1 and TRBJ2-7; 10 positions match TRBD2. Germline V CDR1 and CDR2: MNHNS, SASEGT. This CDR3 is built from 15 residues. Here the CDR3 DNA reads TGTGCCGGCAGTGAAGAACTAGCGGGATCCTACGAGCAGTACTTC. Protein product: CAGSEELAGSYEQYF.

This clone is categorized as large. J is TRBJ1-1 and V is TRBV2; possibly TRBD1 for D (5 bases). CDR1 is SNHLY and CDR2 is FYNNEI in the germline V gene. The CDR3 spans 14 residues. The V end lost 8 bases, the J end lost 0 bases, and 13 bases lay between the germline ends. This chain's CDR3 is CASQGAGLNTEAFF. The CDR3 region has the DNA TGTGCCAGCCAAGGGGCAGGGCTGAACACTGAAGCTTTCTTT.

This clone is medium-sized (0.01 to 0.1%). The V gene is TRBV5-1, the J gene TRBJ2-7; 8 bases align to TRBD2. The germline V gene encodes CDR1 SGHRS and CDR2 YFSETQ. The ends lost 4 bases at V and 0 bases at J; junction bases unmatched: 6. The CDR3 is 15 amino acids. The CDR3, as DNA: TGCGCCAGCAGCCAACCGGGACTAGGCTCCTACGAGCAGTACTTC. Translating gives CASSQPGLGSYEQYF.

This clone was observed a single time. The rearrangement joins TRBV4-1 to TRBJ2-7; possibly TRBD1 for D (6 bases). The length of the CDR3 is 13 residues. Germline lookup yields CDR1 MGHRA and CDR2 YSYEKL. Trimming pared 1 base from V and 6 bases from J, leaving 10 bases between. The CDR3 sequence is CASSQAGVGEQYF. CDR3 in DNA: TGCGCCAGCAGCCAAGCAGGGGTCGGCGAGCAGTACTTC.

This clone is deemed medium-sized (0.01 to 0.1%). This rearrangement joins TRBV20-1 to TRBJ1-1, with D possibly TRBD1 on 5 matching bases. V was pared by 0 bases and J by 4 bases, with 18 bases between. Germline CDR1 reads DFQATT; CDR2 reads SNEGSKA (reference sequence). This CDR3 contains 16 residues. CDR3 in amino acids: CSARDPRGGTGTEAFF. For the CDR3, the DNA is TGCAGTGCTAGAGATCCTCGGGGGGGAACAGGCACTGAAGCTTTCTTT.

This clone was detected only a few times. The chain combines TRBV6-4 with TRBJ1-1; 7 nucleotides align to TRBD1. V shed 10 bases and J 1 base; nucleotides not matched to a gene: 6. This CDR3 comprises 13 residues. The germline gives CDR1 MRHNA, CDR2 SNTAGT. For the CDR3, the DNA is TGTGCCACCGACCGGGACAGGAACACTGAAGCTTTCTTT. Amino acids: CATDRDRNTEAFF.

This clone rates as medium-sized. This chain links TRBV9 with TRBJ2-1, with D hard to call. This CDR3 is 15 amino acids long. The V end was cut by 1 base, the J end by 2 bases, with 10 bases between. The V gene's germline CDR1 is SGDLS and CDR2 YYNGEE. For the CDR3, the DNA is TGTGCCAGCAGCGTATTTCCGGGCCCCTACAATGAGCAGTTCTTC. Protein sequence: CASSVFPGPYNEQFF.

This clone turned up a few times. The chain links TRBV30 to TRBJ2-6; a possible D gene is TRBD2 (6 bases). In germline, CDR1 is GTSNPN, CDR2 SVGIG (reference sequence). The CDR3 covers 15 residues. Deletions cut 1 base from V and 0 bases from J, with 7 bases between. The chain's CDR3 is CAWSEAGSGANVLTF. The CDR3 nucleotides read TGTGCCTGGAGTGAAGCGGGCTCTGGGGCCAACGTCCTGACTTTC.

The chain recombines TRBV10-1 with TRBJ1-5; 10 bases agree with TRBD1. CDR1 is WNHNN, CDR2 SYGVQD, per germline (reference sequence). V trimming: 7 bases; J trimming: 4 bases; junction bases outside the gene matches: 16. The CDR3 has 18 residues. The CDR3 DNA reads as TGCGCCAGCAACCATCACTCCCCCTTGGACAGGGGGAATCAGCCCCAGCATTTT. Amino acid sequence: CASNHHSPLDRGNQPQHF.

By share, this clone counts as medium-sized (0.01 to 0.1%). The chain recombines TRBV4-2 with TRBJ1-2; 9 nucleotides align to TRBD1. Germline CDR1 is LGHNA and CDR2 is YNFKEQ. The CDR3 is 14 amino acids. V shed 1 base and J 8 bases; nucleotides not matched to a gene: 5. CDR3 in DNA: TGTGCCAGCAGCCAAGGGGACAGGGCAGGGGGCTACACCTTC. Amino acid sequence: CASSQGDRAGGYTF.

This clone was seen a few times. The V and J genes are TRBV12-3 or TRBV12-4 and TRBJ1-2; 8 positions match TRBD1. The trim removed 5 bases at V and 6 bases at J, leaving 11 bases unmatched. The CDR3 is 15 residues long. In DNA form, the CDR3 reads TGTGCCAGCAGTACCCAGGACAGGGAAAGGAATGGCTACACCTTC. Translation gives CASSTQDRERNGYTF.

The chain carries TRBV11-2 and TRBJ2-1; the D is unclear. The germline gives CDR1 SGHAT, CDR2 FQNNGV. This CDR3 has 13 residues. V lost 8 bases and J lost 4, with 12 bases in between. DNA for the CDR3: TGTGCCAGCGGGCGCTTCTTATACAATGAGCAGTTCTTC. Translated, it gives CASGRFLYNEQFF.

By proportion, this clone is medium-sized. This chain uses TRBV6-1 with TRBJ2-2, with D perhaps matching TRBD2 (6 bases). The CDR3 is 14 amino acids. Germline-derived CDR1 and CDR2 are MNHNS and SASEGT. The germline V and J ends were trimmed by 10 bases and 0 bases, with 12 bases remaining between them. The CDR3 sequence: CATERLANTGELFF. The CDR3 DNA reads TGTGCCACCGAACGACTAGCGAACACCGGGGAGCTGTTTTTT.

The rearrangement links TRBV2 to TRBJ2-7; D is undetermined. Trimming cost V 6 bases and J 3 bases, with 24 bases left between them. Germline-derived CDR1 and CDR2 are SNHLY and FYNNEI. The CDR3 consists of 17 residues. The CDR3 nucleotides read TGTGCCAGCAGACCGCCCTCGTGGACGTTTTGGGACTACGAGCAGTACTTC. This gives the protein CASRPPSWTFWDYEQYF.

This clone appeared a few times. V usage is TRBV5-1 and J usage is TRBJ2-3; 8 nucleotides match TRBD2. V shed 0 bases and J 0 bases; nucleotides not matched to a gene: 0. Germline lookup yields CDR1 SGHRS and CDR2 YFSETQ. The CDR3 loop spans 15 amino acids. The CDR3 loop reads CASSLGGRSTDTQYF. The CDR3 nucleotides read TGCGCCAGCAGCTTGGGCGGGAGGAGCACAGATACGCAGTATTTT.

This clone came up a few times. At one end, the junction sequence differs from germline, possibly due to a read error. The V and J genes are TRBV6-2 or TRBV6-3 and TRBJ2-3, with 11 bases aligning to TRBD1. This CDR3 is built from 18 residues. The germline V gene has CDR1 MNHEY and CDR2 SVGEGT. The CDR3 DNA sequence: TGTGCCAGCAGGAGGGACAGGGGGGCTAGCGCCGACACAGATACACAGTATTTT. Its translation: CASRRDRGASADTDTQYF.

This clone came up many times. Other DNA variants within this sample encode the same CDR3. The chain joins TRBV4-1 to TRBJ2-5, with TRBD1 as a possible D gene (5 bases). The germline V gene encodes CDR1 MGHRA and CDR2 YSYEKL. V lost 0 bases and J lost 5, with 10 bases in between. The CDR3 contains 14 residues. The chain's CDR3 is CASSQETGRETQYF. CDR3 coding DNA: TGCGCCAGCAGCCAAGAAACAGGACGGGAGACCCAGTACTTC.

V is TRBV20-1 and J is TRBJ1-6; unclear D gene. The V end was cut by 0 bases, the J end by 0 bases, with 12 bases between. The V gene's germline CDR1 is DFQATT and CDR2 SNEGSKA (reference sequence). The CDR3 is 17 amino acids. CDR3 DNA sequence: TGCAGTGCTAGAGACCCGGACGGAAGCTCCTATAATTCACCCCTCCACTTT. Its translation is CSARDPDGSSYNSPLHF.

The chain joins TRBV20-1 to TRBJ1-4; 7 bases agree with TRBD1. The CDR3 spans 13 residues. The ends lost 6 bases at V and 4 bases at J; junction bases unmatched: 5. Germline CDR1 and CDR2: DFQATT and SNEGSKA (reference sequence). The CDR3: CSAPTGFNEKLFF. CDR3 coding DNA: TGCAGTGCCCCGACAGGGTTTAATGAAAAACTGTTTTTT.

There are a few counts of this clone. The CDR3 bases are TGTGCCACCAGCAGAGGGGCCGGGCAGAGCTCCTACAATGAGCAGTTCTTC. This sequence encodes CATSRGAGQSSYNEQFF. This sequence joins TRBV15 and TRBJ2-1; D ambiguous. V lost 1 base and J lost 0, with 13 bases in between. The germline gives CDR1 LNHNV, CDR2 YYDKDF (reference sequence). The CDR3 spans 17 residues.

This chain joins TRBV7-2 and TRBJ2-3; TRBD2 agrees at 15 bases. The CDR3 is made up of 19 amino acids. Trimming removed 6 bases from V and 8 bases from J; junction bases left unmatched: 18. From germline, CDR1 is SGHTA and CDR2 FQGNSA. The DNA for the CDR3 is TGTGCCAGCAGTCGGGGACTAGCGGGAGGTGGAGGTCGTTTTGTTACGCAGTATTTT. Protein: CASSRGLAGGGGRFVTQYF.